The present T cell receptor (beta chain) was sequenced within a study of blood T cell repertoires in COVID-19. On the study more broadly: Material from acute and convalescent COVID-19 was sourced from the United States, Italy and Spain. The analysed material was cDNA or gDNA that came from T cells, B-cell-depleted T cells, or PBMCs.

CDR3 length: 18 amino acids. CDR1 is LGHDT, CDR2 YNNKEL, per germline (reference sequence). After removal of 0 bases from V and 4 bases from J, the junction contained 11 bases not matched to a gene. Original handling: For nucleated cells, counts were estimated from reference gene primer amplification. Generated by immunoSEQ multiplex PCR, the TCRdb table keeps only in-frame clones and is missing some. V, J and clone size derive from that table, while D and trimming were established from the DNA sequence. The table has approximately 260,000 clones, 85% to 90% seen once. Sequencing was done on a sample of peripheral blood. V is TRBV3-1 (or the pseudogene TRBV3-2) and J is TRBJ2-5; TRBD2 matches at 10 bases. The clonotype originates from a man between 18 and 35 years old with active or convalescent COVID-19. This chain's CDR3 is CASSQESSSGRIRETQYF. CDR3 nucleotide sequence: TGTGCCAGCAGCCAAGAGTCGTCTAGCGGGAGAATTAGAGAGACCCAGTACTTC.